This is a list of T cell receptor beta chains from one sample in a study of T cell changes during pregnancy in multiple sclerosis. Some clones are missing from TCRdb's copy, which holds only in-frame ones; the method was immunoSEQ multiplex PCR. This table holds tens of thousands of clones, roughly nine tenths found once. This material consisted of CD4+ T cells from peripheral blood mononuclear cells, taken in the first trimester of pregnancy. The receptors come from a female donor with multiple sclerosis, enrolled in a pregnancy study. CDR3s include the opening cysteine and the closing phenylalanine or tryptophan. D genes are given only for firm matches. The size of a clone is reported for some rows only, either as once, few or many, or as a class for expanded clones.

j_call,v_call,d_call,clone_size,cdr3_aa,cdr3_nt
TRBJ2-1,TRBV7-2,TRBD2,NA,CASSFRTSGNNEQFF,TGTGCCAGCAGCTTCAGGACTAGCGGGAACAATGAGCAGTTCTTC
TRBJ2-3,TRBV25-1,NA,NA,CASSPSGYRTDTQYF,TGTGCCAGCAGTCCCTCGGGTTACCGCACAGATACGCAGTATTTT
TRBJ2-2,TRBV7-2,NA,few,CASSLESEGIGELFF,TGTGCCAGCAGCTTAGAATCCGAGGGTATCGGGGAGCTGTTTTTT
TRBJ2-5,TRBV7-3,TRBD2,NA,CASSLSGNGETQYF,TGTGCCAGCAGCCTGAGCGGGAACGGAGAGACCCAGTACTTC
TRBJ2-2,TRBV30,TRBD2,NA,CAWSGTSGTGELFF,TGTGCCTGGAGTGGGACTAGTGGGACCGGGGAGCTGTTTTTT
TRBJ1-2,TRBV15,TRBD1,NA,CATSREGRQGVGGYTF,TGTGCCACCAGCAGAGAGGGAAGACAGGGGGTAGGGGGCTACACCTTC
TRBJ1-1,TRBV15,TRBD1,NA,CATSRDPPGQGANTEAFF,TGTGCCACCAGCAGAGACCCTCCGGGACAGGGGGCGAACACTGAAGCTTTCTTT
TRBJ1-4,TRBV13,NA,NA,CASSLAGFEEKLFF,TGTGCCAGCAGCCTAGCAGGGTTTGAGGAAAAACTGTTTTTT
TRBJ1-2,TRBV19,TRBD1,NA,CASSRDRPYGYTF,TGTGCCAGTTCCCGGGACAGGCCCTATGGCTACACCTTC
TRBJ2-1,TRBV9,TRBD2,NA,CASSVGWGGSGRSANEQFF,TGTGCCAGCAGCGTAGGATGGGGGGGTAGCGGGAGATCGGCGAATGAGCAGTTCTTC
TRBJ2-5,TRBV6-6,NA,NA,CASSFPGSETQYF,TGTGCCAGCAGTTTCCCGGGTTCAGAGACCCAGTACTTC
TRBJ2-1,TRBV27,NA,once,CASSLGRYNEQFF,TGTGCCAGCAGTTTAGGCAGGTACAATGAGCAGTTCTTC
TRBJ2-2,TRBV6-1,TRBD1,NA,CASSGGQGIIGELFF,TGTGCCAGCAGTGGGGGACAGGGGATCATCGGGGAGCTGTTTTTT
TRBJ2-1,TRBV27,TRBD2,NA,CASSLSRTEREGLFF,TGTGCCAGCAGTTTAAGCCGTACTGAGCGGGAGGGCCTTTTCTTC
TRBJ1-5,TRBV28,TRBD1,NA,CASRPPLGQGNQPQHF,TGTGCCAGCAGACCTCCCTTGGGACAGGGGAATCAGCCCCAGCATTTT
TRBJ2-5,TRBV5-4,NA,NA,CASSLARAGETQYF,TGTGCCAGCAGCTTGGCCAGGGCAGGAGAGACCCAGTACTTC
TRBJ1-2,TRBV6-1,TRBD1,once,CASSEEQGARNYGYTF,TGTGCCAGCAGTGAAGAACAGGGGGCGCGTAACTATGGCTACACCTTC
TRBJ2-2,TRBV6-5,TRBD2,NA,CASSWGLAANTGELFF,TGTGCCAGCAGTTGGGGACTAGCGGCGAACACCGGGGAGCTGTTTTTT
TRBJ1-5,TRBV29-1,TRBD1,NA,CSVVETGVGQPQHF,TGCAGCGTTGTCGAGACAGGGGTCGGTCAGCCCCAGCATTTT
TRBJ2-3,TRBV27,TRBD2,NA,CASSLSGVAGVTDTQYF,TGTGCCAGCAGTTTATCGGGAGTAGCGGGGGTTACAGATACGCAGTATTTT